A selection of T cell receptor beta chains follows, all from one sample in a study of blood T cell repertoires in COVID-19. The data were produced by immunoSEQ multiplex PCR, yet TCRdb's version contains in-frame clones alone and is incomplete. The data show tens of thousands of clones, roughly 88% seen once. Specimen: peripheral blood. Receptor source: a man aged 55 to 70 with active COVID-19. Both conserved end residues are part of each CDR3. D genes are given only for firm matches. Rows give clone size only sometimes, using once, few, many, or a class for an expanded clone.

abundance,v_gene,j_gene,len,d_gene,CDR3nt,CDR3aa
once,TRBV4-3,TRBJ2-3,14,TRBD1,TGCGCCAGCAGCCCCGGACAGGGATCAGATACGCAGTATTTT,CASSPGQGSDTQYF
-,TRBV29-1,TRBJ1-1,14,TRBD1,TGCAGCGTGAGGACAGGGGGCCTGGGCACTGAAGCTTTCTTT,CSVRTGGLGTEAFF
-,TRBV3-1/TRBV3-2,TRBJ1-1,16,-,TGTGCCAGCAGCCAAGGCGATTCACAGGGCTTCACTGAAGCTTTCTTT,CASSQGDSQGFTEAFF
-,TRBV28,TRBJ1-2,14,-,TGTGCCAGCAGTCCGCTAGGGGCGAACTATGGCTACACCTTC,CASSPLGANYGYTF
-,TRBV6-5,TRBJ1-2,14,TRBD1,TGTGCCAGCAGTTATTCCGGGACAGGGGTTGGCTACACCTTC,CASSYSGTGVGYTF
-,TRBV6-6,TRBJ1-6,14,-,TGTGCCAGCCACCCAGCGGGCCGGGAATCACCCCTCCACTTT,CASHPAGRESPLHF
-,TRBV7-9,TRBJ2-2,15,-,TGTGCCAGCAGACGCAGCGGAAAGAACACCGGGGAGCTGTTTTTT,CASRRSGKNTGELFF
-,TRBV25-1,TRBJ2-6,18,TRBD1,TGTGCCAGCAGTGAATGGCTGGACAGGGGCTCTGGGGCCAACGTCCTGACTTTC,CASSEWLDRGSGANVLTF
-,TRBV5-1,TRBJ2-3,14,-,TGCGCCAGCAGCTTGGTTACTAGCACAGATACGCAGTATTTT,CASSLVTSTDTQYF
-,TRBV6-4,TRBJ1-6,14,-,TGTGCCAGCAGTTATGGGGCGTTAAATTCACCCCTCCACTTT,CASSYGALNSPLHF
-,TRBV28,TRBJ2-2,16,TRBD1,TGTGCCAGCAGTAGGACCACAGGGGCCGGTAACGGGGAGCTGTTTTTT,CASSRTTGAGNGELFF
-,TRBV4-1,TRBJ2-7,13,-,TGCGCCAGCAGCCCCTCAGGGGCTGGCGAGCAGTACTTC,CASSPSGAGEQYF
-,TRBV4-2,TRBJ2-5,15,TRBD2,TGTGCCAGCAGCCAGGAAACTAGCGGGGCAGAGACCCAGTACTTC,CASSQETSGAETQYF
-,TRBV4-1,TRBJ2-3,16,TRBD1,TGCGCCAGCAGCCAAGATCCCCAGGGGGGCACAGATACGCAGTATTTT,CASSQDPQGGTDTQYF
-,TRBV7-3,TRBJ2-1,14,-,TGTGCCAGCAGCAATGGGGGCACCTACAATGAGCAGTTCTTC,CASSNGGTYNEQFF
-,TRBV20-1,TRBJ1-2,12,-,TGCAGTGCTAGTGATGAGGTACGGGGCTACACCTTC,CSASDEVRGYTF
-,TRBV6-2/TRBV6-3,TRBJ2-7,15,-,TGTGCCAGCAGTTTTAGCGGAAGGGCCCTGGGCGAGCAGTACTTC,CASSFSGRALGEQYF
-,TRBV18,TRBJ1-5,13,-,TGTGCCAGCTCCCGGCAGGACAATCAGCCCCAGCATTTT,CASSRQDNQPQHF
-,TRBV28,TRBJ2-1,13,-,TGTGCCAGCAGCTCTGGGGAGATCAATGAGCAGTTCTTC,CASSSGEINEQFF
-,TRBV7-9,TRBJ2-6,17,-,TGTGCCAGCAGCTTAGGGGCGTTTTACTCTGGGGCCAACGTCCTGACTTTC,CASSLGAFYSGANVLTF
-,TRBV2,TRBJ1-2,14,-,TGTGCCAGCAGCCCATCTCGGGAGGGTGATTTGGGCACCTTC,CASSPSREGDLGTF
-,TRBV5-6,TRBJ2-3,14,-,TGTGCCAGCAGCTTGGGGACTCCAAGAGATACGCAGTATTTT,CASSLGTPRDTQYF
-,TRBV5-4,TRBJ2-7,14,-,TGTGCCAGCAGCTTTGGCTCTCACTCCTACGAGCAGTACTTC,CASSFGSHSYEQYF
-,TRBV12-3/TRBV12-4,TRBJ2-2,12,-,TGTGCCAGCAGTTTGGAGGCCGGGGAGCTGTTTTTT,CASSLEAGELFF
once,TRBV2,TRBJ2-5,14,-,TGTGCCAGCAGCGCAAACGGGGTGGGAGAGACCCAGTACTTC,CASSANGVGETQYF
-,TRBV28,TRBJ2-7,14,TRBD1,TGTGCCAGCCTTGAACGGGACAGGGGCTACGAGCAGTACTTC,CASLERDRGYEQYF
-,TRBV5-1,TRBJ2-2,14,-,TGCGCCAGCTCACAGGGTATGGGGACCGGGGAGCTGTTTTTT,CASSQGMGTGELFF
-,TRBV28,TRBJ1-1,15,-,TGTGCCAGCAGTCCGGTTCAGGGAATGAACACTGAAGCTTTCTTT,CASSPVQGMNTEAFF
-,TRBV5-4,TRBJ1-1,11,-,TGTGCCAGCAGAAGGGGCACTGAAGCTTTCTTT,CASRRGTEAFF
-,TRBV4-2,TRBJ2-3,15,-,TGTGCCAGCAGCCAAAAGACAGATAGCACAGATACGCAGTATTTT,CASSQKTDSTDTQYF
once,TRBV4-1,TRBJ2-7,15,-,TGCGCCAGCAGCCTCCAGACAAGGGGCTCCTACGAGCAGTACTTC,CASSLQTRGSYEQYF
-,TRBV25-1,TRBJ1-3,15,-,TGTGCCAGCAGTGAAAGCTATTCCTCTGGAAACACCATATATTTT,CASSESYSSGNTIYF
-,TRBV28,TRBJ2-5,16,-,TGTGCCAGCAGGCCAACAGGGAACTTGTACCAAGAGACCCAGTACTTC,CASRPTGNLYQETQYF
-,TRBV18,TRBJ2-3,16,TRBD2,TGTGCCAGCTCACCAGGGACTAGCGGGAACACAGATACGCAGTATTTT,CASSPGTSGNTDTQYF
-,TRBV24-1,TRBJ2-1,17,TRBD2,TGTGCCACCAGTGCCAGCGGGATAGAGGGGTCCTACAATGAGCAGTTCTTC,CATSASGIEGSYNEQFF
-,TRBV11-2,TRBJ1-1,14,-,TGTGCCAGCAGCCCCCGAGTAGCGAACACTGAAGCTTTCTTT,CASSPRVANTEAFF
-,TRBV29-1,TRBJ2-7,12,-,TGCAGCGTTGCGACAGCTTCCTACGAGCAGTACTTC,CSVATASYEQYF
-,TRBV30,TRBJ2-3,13,TRBD1,TGTGCCTGGAGTGTAGCCAGGGGGGATACGCAGTATTTT,CAWSVARGDTQYF
few,TRBV6-2/TRBV6-3,TRBJ2-7,12,-,TGTGCCAGCAGTTACTCGATACAGGGAGACGTCTTC,CASSYSIQGDVF
-,TRBV6-4,TRBJ2-1,17,TRBD2,TGTGCCAGCAGTGACTCCTATACTAGCGGGAGACTCGATGAGCAGTTCTTC,CASSDSYTSGRLDEQFF
-,TRBV20-1,TRBJ2-3,15,TRBD1,TGCAGTGCTAGTGCGGGACAGGGGTGGGCAGATACGCAGTATTTT,CSASAGQGWADTQYF
-,TRBV27,TRBJ1-1,14,-,TGTGCCAGCAGTTTTAATCGAGTCCCTACTGAAGCTTTCTTT,CASSFNRVPTEAFF
-,TRBV19,TRBJ1-1,13,-,TGTGCCAGTAGTAGAACAGGGAACACTGAAGCTTTCTTT,CASSRTGNTEAFF
-,TRBV7-9,TRBJ1-2,15,-,TGTGCCAGCAGCTTAGCAGTTAGAGGGTTAAATGGCTACACCTTC,CASSLAVRGLNGYTF
-,TRBV5-1,TRBJ1-1,15,TRBD1,TGCGCCAGCAGCTTGGACGGACAGGGTCCTCCTGAAGCTTTCTTT,CASSLDGQGPPEAFF
-,TRBV5-1,TRBJ2-3,15,-,TGCGCCAGCAGCGCCGCAGGGGATCCCACAGATACGCAGTATTTT,CASSAAGDPTDTQYF
-,TRBV5-1,TRBJ1-4,17,-,TGCGCCAGCAGGCCCGGGGGGCAGGCGGTCGGTAATGAAAAACTGTTTTTT,CASRPGGQAVGNEKLFF
-,TRBV7-2,TRBJ2-7,14,-,TGTGCCAGCAGCCCCTTGAGGGCCGCCTACGAGCAGTACTTC,CASSPLRAAYEQYF
-,TRBV18,TRBJ2-1,16,TRBD2,TGTGCCAGCTCACTGTTGGGACTAGCGTCCTACAATGAGCAGTTCTTC,CASSLLGLASYNEQFF
-,TRBV11-2,TRBJ2-3,18,TRBD2,TGTGCCAGCAGCTTAGTTTCTCTAGCGGGAGGAGGCTCAGATACGCAGTATTTT,CASSLVSLAGGGSDTQYF